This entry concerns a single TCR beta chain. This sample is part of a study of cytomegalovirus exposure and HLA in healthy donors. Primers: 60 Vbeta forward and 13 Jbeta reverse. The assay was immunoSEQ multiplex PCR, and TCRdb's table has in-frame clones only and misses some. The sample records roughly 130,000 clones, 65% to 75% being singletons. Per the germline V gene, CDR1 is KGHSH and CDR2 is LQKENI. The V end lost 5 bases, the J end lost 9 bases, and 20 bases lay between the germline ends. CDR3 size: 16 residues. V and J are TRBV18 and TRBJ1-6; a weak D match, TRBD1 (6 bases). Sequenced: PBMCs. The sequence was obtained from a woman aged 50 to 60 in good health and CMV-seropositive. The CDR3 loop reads CASSSTGPGLSSPLHF. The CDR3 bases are TGTGCCAGCTCATCAACAGGGCCCGGCTTGAGTTCACCCCTCCACTTT.